These 23 T cell receptor beta chains were sequenced from one sample in a study of blood T cell repertoires in COVID-19. Clones were sequenced by immunoSEQ multiplex PCR, and TCRdb holds only the in-frame ones, with some missing. The table records about 210,000 clones, roughly 90% of them present only once. Sequenced: peripheral blood. The receptor set was obtained from a woman aged 40 to 50 with acute or convalescent COVID-19.

The J gene is TRBJ1-2, the V gene TRBV5-6, with 8 bases lining up with TRBD1. The CDR3 is 15 amino acids. After removal of 3 bases from V and 4 bases from J, the junction contained 8 bases not matched to a gene. Germline V gene data show CDR1 as SGHDT and CDR2 as YYEEEE. For the CDR3, the DNA is TGTGCCAGCAGCTCCACACCGGACAGGGCCTATGGCTACACCTTC. Protein: CASSSTPDRAYGYTF. Based on the CDR3 plus reference TRBV5-6 and TRBJ1-2, the full variable domain is DAGVTQSPTHLIKTRGQQVTLRCSPKSGHDTVSWYQQALGQGPQFIFQYYEEEERQRGNFPDRFSGHQFPNYSSELNVNALLLGDSALYLCASSSTPDRAYGYTFGSGTRLTVV.

The V gene is TRBV3-1 (or the pseudogene TRBV3-2), the J gene TRBJ2-5; TRBD2 aligns across 11 bases. This CDR3 is 16 amino acids long. V lost 5 bases to trimming and J lost 1 base; unmatched junction nucleotides: 6. Germline lookup yields CDR1 LGHDT and CDR2 YNNKEL (reference sequence). The CDR3 region has the DNA TGTGCCAGCAGCGACACTAGCGGGGGAATCCAAGAGACCCAGTACTTC. Translated: CASSDTSGGIQETQYF.

This clone was seen more than once but under ten times. Within the sample, other DNA sequences also encode this same CDR3. V and J are TRBV3-1 (or the pseudogene TRBV3-2) and TRBJ1-6; TRBD1 matches at 9 bases. The germline V gene encodes CDR1 LGHDT and CDR2 YNNKEL (reference sequence). V lost 4 bases to trimming and J lost 7 bases; unmatched junction nucleotides: 5. CDR3 length equals 15 residues. Here the CDR3 reads CASSLGDRENSPLHF. The DNA of the CDR3 is TGTGCCAGCAGCCTGGGGGACAGGGAGAATTCACCCCTCCACTTT.

V and J are TRBV3-1 (or the pseudogene TRBV3-2) and TRBJ1-2, with D hard to call. The CDR3 has 13 amino acids. V lost 1 base to trimming and J lost 5 bases, with 8 bases between them. CDR1 and CDR2 (germline): LGHDT, YNNKEL (reference sequence). CDR3 in amino acids: CASSQVPPYGYTF. In DNA, the CDR3 is TGTGCCAGCAGCCAAGTCCCCCCTTATGGCTACACCTTC.

Only a few counts were recorded for this clone. This chain links TRBV27 with TRBJ2-1; 8 bases are shared with TRBD2. Germline V CDR1 and CDR2: MNHEY, SMNVEV (reference sequence). The J segment lost 2 bases and the V segment lost 6 bases, leaving 9 bases of the junction unmatched. The CDR3 spans 16 residues. This CDR3 reads CASRKAGAGPYNEQFF. The CDR3 DNA follows: TGTGCCAGCAGGAAAGCGGGGGCGGGGCCCTACAATGAGCAGTTCTTC.

The rearrangement links TRBV5-1 to TRBJ2-1, with 8 bases identical to TRBD1. The junction had 8 bases not matched to a gene; V was cut back by 1 base and J by 8 bases. Germline V gene data show CDR1 as SGHRS and CDR2 as YFSETQ. The CDR3 is 15 residues long. CDR3 amino acids: CASSLRTGLSDEQFF. The CDR3 coding sequence is TGCGCCAGCAGCTTGAGGACAGGGCTTAGTGATGAGCAGTTCTTC.

J is TRBJ2-6 and V is TRBV4-2; tentative D call: TRBD1 (6 bases). V gave up 0 bases and J gave up 4 bases, with 19 bases separating them. CDR1 and CDR2 from the germline V gene are LGHNA and YNFKEQ. The CDR3 sequence is 19 residues long. CDR3 region: CASSQERGYRVEGANVLTF. The CDR3 DNA reads TGTGCCAGCAGCCAAGAACGGGGTTACAGGGTTGAAGGGGCCAACGTCCTGACTTTC.

CDR3 residues: CATRTTGANTGELFF. The CDR3 DNA sequence: TGTGCCACCAGAACGACAGGGGCGAACACCGGGGAGCTGTTTTTT. The V call is TRBV15, the J call TRBJ2-2, with TRBD1 matching over 8 bases. CDR3 length equals 15 residues. Germline CDR1 and CDR2: LNHNV and YYDKDF (reference sequence). The J segment lost 0 bases and the V segment lost 6 bases, leaving 3 bases of the junction unmatched.

This chain uses TRBV4-1 with TRBJ2-1; 15 positions agree with TRBD2. The germline CDR1 and CDR2 sequences are MGHRA and YSYEKL. The CDR3 spans 19 residues. V lost 3 bases and J lost 4; bases outside the gene matches: 10. This chain's CDR3 is CASSHRSGTSGGPYNEQFF. In DNA form, the CDR3 reads TGCGCCAGCAGCCACCGTTCCGGGACTAGCGGGGGGCCTTACAATGAGCAGTTCTTC.

The chain is built from TRBV5-4 and TRBJ1-1; TRBD1 aligns across 9 bases. The V gene's germline CDR1 is SGHNT and CDR2 YYREEE (reference sequence). V lost 0 bases and J lost 0; bases outside the gene matches: 6. This CDR3 region has 17 residues. The CDR3 spells CASSLGGQGGMNTEAFF. The CDR3 region has the DNA TGTGCCAGCAGCTTGGGGGGACAGGGAGGTATGAACACTGAAGCTTTCTTT.

This clone was seen only once. The genes are TRBV30 and TRBJ1-1, with 7 bases aligning to TRBD1. CDR1 and CDR2 from the germline V gene are GTSNPN and SVGIG (reference sequence). The CDR3 runs to 12 residues. After removal of 5 bases from V and 3 bases from J, the junction contained 3 bases not matched to a gene. The CDR3 loop is CAWGQAYTEAFF. The DNA of the CDR3 is TGTGCCTGGGGACAGGCCTACACTGAAGCTTTCTTT.

This rearrangement joins TRBV4-2 to TRBJ2-1, with D possibly being TRBD2 (7 bases). The germline V gene has CDR1 LGHNA and CDR2 YNFKEQ. CDR3 length: 16 residues. V was clipped by 1 base and J by 7 bases, with 17 bases between them. Written as DNA, the CDR3 is TGTGCCAGCAGCCAAGTTGGACGGGGGGCGGGGAATGAGCAGTTCTTC. Translating gives CASSQVGRGAGNEQFF.

The chain combines TRBV24-1 with TRBJ1-1; D is perhaps TRBD1 (6 bases). The CDR3 loop spans 13 amino acids. Per germline, CDR1 KGHDR and CDR2 SFDVKD. V gave up 5 bases and J gave up 8 bases, with 14 bases separating them. The CDR3 here is CATSAPDRQEAFF. For the CDR3, the DNA is TGTGCCACCAGTGCCCCGGACAGACAAGAAGCTTTCTTT.

V is TRBV5-1 and J is TRBJ1-1, with 9 positions matching TRBD1. This CDR3 has 16 residues. Germline lookup yields CDR1 SGHRS and CDR2 YFSETQ. J lost 4 bases, V lost 4 bases, and 11 bases had no gene match. CDR3 residues: CASSTGGARMGTEAFF. The CDR3 region has the DNA TGCGCCAGCAGCACAGGGGGCGCGAGGATGGGCACTGAAGCTTTCTTT.

The chain uses TRBV18 and TRBJ2-1, with TRBD1 matching over 9 bases. The germline CDR1 and CDR2 sequences are KGHSH and LQKENI. The CDR3 has 19 residues. The V gene end was trimmed by 1 base and the J gene end by 4 bases; junction bases not matched to a gene: 14. CDR3 region: CASSPLSPFDRGGYNEQFF. The DNA for the CDR3 is TGTGCCAGCTCACCACTATCCCCCTTCGACAGGGGGGGATACAATGAGCAGTTCTTC.

J is TRBJ2-2 and V is TRBV6-5; 9 bases agree with TRBD1. Germline CDR1 MNHEY, CDR2 SVGAGI. J was trimmed by 3 bases and V by 6 bases; bases with no gene match: 5. This CDR3 comprises 15 residues. The CDR3 region has the DNA TGTGCCAGCAGCTCGGGACAGGGCCACACCGGGGAGCTGTTTTTT. Its protein is CASSSGQGHTGELFF.

J is TRBJ1-4 and V is TRBV6-6; D possibly corresponds to TRBD1 (6 bases). The germline V gene encodes CDR1 MNHNY and CDR2 SVGAGI (reference sequence). The CDR3 covers 16 residues. The V gene lost 5 bases and the J gene lost 0 bases, with 13 bases spanning the gap. CDR3 sequence (DNA): TGTGCCAGCAGTAAGGACAGTTACACAACTAATGAAAAACTGTTTTTT. Protein sequence: CASSKDSYTTNEKLFF.

This chain joins TRBV11-3 and TRBJ2-3; 8 bases agree with TRBD2. The CDR3 runs to 16 residues. V was pared by 1 base and J by 2 bases, with 5 bases of the junction left unmatched. Germline-derived CDR1 and CDR2 are SGHNT and YENEEA. The CDR3 sequence: CASSLVGGGNTDTQYF. Written as DNA, the CDR3 is TGTGCCAGCAGCTTAGTTGGCGGGGGGAACACAGATACGCAGTATTTT. Filled out from reference TRBV11-3 and TRBJ2-3, the complete variable domain reads EAGVVQSPRYKIIEKKQPVAFWCNPISGHNTLYWYLQNLGQGPELLIRYENEEAVDDSQLPKDRFSAERLKGVDSTLKIQPAELGDSAVYLCASSLVGGGNTDTQYFGPGTRLTVL.

The chain is built from TRBV7-9 and TRBJ2-2; D perhaps matches TRBD2 (5 bases). CDR3 length: 15 residues. The germline CDR1 and CDR2 sequences are SEHNR and FQNEAQ (reference sequence). Trimming took 6 bases from V and 4 from J, leaving 15 bases between them. Here the CDR3 reads CASSITSGVTGELFF. The DNA of the CDR3 is TGTGCCAGCAGTATTACTAGTGGCGTCACCGGGGAGCTGTTTTTT.

The chain uses TRBV6-5 and TRBJ1-6, with 7 bases identical to TRBD1. This CDR3 is 14 amino acids long. With V trimmed by 6 bases and J by 9 bases, 8 bases remained unmatched. Per the germline V gene, CDR1 is MNHEY and CDR2 is SVGAGI. The CDR3 spells CASRLTGEASPLHF. The CDR3 DNA is TGTGCCAGCAGACTTACAGGGGAGGCTTCACCCCTCCACTTT.

The rearrangement joins TRBV6-4 to TRBJ1-2; D gene unclear. The germline gives CDR1 MRHNA, CDR2 SNTAGT. This CDR3 is 15 amino acids long. V lost 0 bases and J lost 7, with 15 bases in between. The CDR3 protein is CASSDSAERPAGYTF. The CDR3 DNA reads TGTGCCAGCAGTGACTCTGCGGAAAGGCCTGCTGGCTACACCTTC.

The chain uses TRBV5-1 and TRBJ1-2, with 7 nucleotides matching TRBD1. CDR1 SGHRS and CDR2 YFSETQ come from the germline V gene. V shed 2 bases, J shed 2 bases, and the junction held 6 bases outside the gene matches. The CDR3 loop spans 15 amino acids. This CDR3 reads CASSFGQVNNYGYTF. CDR3 DNA sequence: TGCGCCAGCAGCTTCGGACAGGTGAACAACTATGGCTACACCTTC. Full variable domain (remainder filled in from reference TRBV5-1 and TRBJ1-2): KAGVTQTPRYLIKTRGQQVTLSCSPISGHRSVSWYQQTPGQGLQFLFEYFSETQRNKGNFPGRFSGRQFSNSRSEMNVSTLELGDSALYLCASSFGQVNNYGYTFGSGTRLTVV.

The chain recombines TRBV19 with TRBJ1-2; 8 bases are shared with TRBD1. The CDR3 is 13 amino acids. CDR1 and CDR2 (germline): LNHDA, SQIVND (reference sequence). Germline trimming cut 5 bases from V and 4 bases from J; bases unmatched to any gene: 3. The CDR3 protein is CASSQGAGYGYTF. DNA for the CDR3: TGTGCCAGTAGTCAGGGGGCTGGCTATGGCTACACCTTC. The whole variable domain, remainder taken from reference TRBV19 and TRBJ1-2, is DGGITQSPKYLFRKEGQNVTLSCEQNLNHDAMYWYRQDPGQGLRLIYYSQIVNDFQKGDIAEGYSVSREKKESFPLTVTSAQKNPTAFYLCASSQGAGYGYTFGSGTRLTVV.